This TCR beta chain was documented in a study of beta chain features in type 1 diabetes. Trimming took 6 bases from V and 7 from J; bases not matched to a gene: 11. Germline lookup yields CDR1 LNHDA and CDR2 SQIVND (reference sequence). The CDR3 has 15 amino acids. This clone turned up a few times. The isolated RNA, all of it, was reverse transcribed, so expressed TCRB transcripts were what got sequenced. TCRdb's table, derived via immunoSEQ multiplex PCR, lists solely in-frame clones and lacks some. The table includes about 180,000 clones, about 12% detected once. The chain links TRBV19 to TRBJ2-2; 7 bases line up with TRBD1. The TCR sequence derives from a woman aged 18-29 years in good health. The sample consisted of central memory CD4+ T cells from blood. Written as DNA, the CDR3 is TGTGCCAGTAGCGGACAGGCAGGGTGGAACGGGGAGCTGTTTTTT. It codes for CASSGQAGWNGELFF.